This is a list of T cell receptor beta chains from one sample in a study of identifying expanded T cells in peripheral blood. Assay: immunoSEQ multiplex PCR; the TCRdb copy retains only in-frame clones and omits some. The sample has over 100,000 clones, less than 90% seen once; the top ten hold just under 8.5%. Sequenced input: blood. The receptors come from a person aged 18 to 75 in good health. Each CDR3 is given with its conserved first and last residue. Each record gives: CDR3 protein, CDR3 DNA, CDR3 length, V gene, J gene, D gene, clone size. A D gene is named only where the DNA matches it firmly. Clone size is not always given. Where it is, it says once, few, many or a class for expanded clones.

CASSLEAGGNSPLHF,TGTGCCAGCAGCTTAGAGGCAGGGGGCAACTCACCCCTCCACTTT,15,TRBV7-9,TRBJ1-6,TRBD1,.
CSVELGEAFF,TGCAGCGTTGAACTAGGGGAAGCTTTCTTT,10,TRBV29-1,TRBJ1-1,.,.
CASSDPDDSYEQYF,TGTGCCAGCAGCGATCCGGACGACAGCTACGAGCAGTACTTC,14,TRBV5-4,TRBJ2-7,.,.
CASSALAGGQETQYF,TGTGCCAGCAGCGCCTTAGCGGGGGGCCAAGAGACCCAGTACTTC,15,TRBV7-3,TRBJ2-5,TRBD2,.
CATSSDRSSRYGYTF,TGTGCCACCAGCAGTGACAGGTCTTCTAGGTATGGCTACACCTTC,15,TRBV15,TRBJ1-2,.,.
CASSGGTGALDIQYF,TGCGCCAGCAGCGGGGGGACAGGTGCTCTAGACATTCAGTACTTC,15,TRBV5-1,TRBJ2-4,TRBD1,.
CASSFGTSGSGDTQYF,TGCGCCAGCAGCTTTGGGACTAGCGGGAGTGGGGATACGCAGTATTTT,16,TRBV5-1,TRBJ2-3,TRBD2,.
CASSIRDGRDGELFF,TGTGCCAGCAGTATTAGGGACGGACGAGACGGGGAGCTGTTTTTT,15,TRBV2,TRBJ2-2,.,.
CASSLRSTGRGGEQFF,TGTGCCAGCAGCTTGCGATCGACTGGGCGGGGAGGTGAGCAGTTCTTC,16,TRBV5-6,TRBJ2-1,.,.
CASSESDFGQSGETQYF,TGCGCCAGCAGTGAGTCGGACTTCGGGCAGTCCGGAGAGACCCAGTACTTC,17,TRBV10-1,TRBJ2-5,.,.
CASSLGLAPWSEQFF,TGTGCCAGCAGCTTAGGGTTAGCGCCCTGGAGTGAGCAGTTCTTC,15,TRBV7-9,TRBJ2-1,.,.
CASSQGTNYGYTF,TGTGCCAGCAGCCAGGGGACGAACTATGGCTACACCTTC,13,TRBV14,TRBJ1-2,.,few
CASSYLGASTDTQYF,TGTGCCAGCAGTTACTTAGGGGCCTCCACAGATACGCAGTATTTT,15,TRBV6-5,TRBJ2-3,.,many
CASSLNPGSSYEQYF,TGTGCCAGCAGCTTAAATCCAGGAAGCTCCTACGAGCAGTACTTC,15,TRBV7-8,TRBJ2-7,.,.
CASSPGKGSSYEQYF,TGTGCCAGCAGTCCCGGGAAGGGCTCCTCCTACGAGCAGTACTTC,15,TRBV6-5,TRBJ2-7,.,.
CAISEADLIYGYTF,TGTGCCATCAGTGAAGCGGACCTCATCTATGGCTACACCTTC,14,TRBV10-3,TRBJ1-2,.,.
CSVRTEAYEQYF,TGCAGCGTCAGGACAGAGGCCTACGAGCAGTACTTC,12,TRBV29-1,TRBJ2-7,.,.
CASSAAGWQPQHF,TGTGCCAGTAGTGCGGCAGGCTGGCAGCCCCAGCATTTT,13,TRBV19,TRBJ1-5,.,few
CASSELSGDTEAFF,TGTGCCAGCAGTGAATTGTCGGGTGACACTGAAGCTTTCTTT,14,TRBV25-1,TRBJ1-1,.,.
CASSLGGANTGELFF,TGTGCCAGCTCACTCGGGGGTGCGAACACCGGGGAGCTGTTTTTT,15,TRBV18,TRBJ2-2,.,.
CASRTGGAQNTEAFF,TGTGCCAGCAGGACAGGGGGCGCGCAGAACACTGAAGCTTTCTTT,15,TRBV28,TRBJ1-1,TRBD1,.
CASTWDFSHEQFF,TGTGCCAGCACCTGGGACTTCTCCCATGAGCAGTTCTTC,13,TRBV2,TRBJ2-1,.,.
CASSSSSRDRVQPQHF,TGTGCCAGCAGCTCCAGTTCGCGGGACAGGGTTCAGCCCCAGCATTTT,16,TRBV7-8,TRBJ1-5,TRBD1,.
CASSPAVVSGANVLTF,TGTGCCAGCAGCCCGGCGGTCGTGTCTGGGGCCAACGTCCTGACTTTC,16,TRBV7-3,TRBJ2-6,.,.
CASSSGTEAFF,TGTGCCAGCAGCTCTGGGACTGAAGCTTTCTTT,11,TRBV7-8,TRBJ1-1,.,.
CASSQDLALNTEAFF,TGTGCCAGCAGCCAAGATCTGGCACTGAACACTGAAGCTTTCTTT,15,TRBV14,TRBJ1-1,.,once
CASSLRLAGTRDTQYF,TGTGCCAGCAGTTTGAGACTAGCGGGGACTAGAGATACGCAGTATTTT,16,TRBV5-4,TRBJ2-3,TRBD2,.
CASRGTGSSYNSPLHF,TGTGCCAGCAGGGGGACAGGGAGCTCCTATAATTCACCCCTCCACTTT,16,TRBV2,TRBJ1-6,TRBD1,.
CASSQTGKETQYF,TGTGCCAGCAGCCAAACAGGGAAAGAGACCCAGTACTTC,13,TRBV5-5,TRBJ2-5,.,.
CASSSGNTGELFF,TGTGCCAGTAGTAGTGGAAACACCGGGGAGCTGTTTTTT,13,TRBV19,TRBJ2-2,.,few
CASRPTGGPTEAFF,TGTGCCAGCAGACCCACGGGAGGACCCACTGAAGCTTTCTTT,14,TRBV7-9,TRBJ1-1,.,.
CASKPGVTGELFF,TGTGCCAGCAAACCCGGGGTTACCGGGGAGCTGTTTTTT,13,TRBV2,TRBJ2-2,.,few
CASSFYWGATGTDTQYF,TGTGCCAGCAGCTTTTATTGGGGAGCCACTGGCACAGATACGCAGTATTTT,17,TRBV11-3,TRBJ2-3,.,.
CASSLTGDTQYF,TGTGCCAGCAGTCTGACCGGGGATACGCAGTATTTT,12,TRBV27,TRBJ2-3,.,once
CASSLRPPVGETQYF,TGCGCCAGCAGCTTGCGTCCGCCGGTGGGGGAGACCCAGTACTTC,15,TRBV5-1,TRBJ2-5,.,.
CASGGTDSTDTQYF,TGTGCCAGCGGAGGGACAGACAGCACAGATACGCAGTATTTT,14,TRBV9,TRBJ2-3,.,.
CAWSEQMNTEAFF,TGTGCCTGGAGTGAACAGATGAACACTGAAGCTTTCTTT,13,TRBV30,TRBJ1-1,.,.
CATHGGQLQETQYF,TGTGCCACCCACGGCGGGCAGCTCCAAGAGACCCAGTACTTC,14,TRBV10-3,TRBJ2-5,.,.
CASSLRFLLKIRQPQHF,TGTGCCAGCAGTTTACGGTTTCTACTCAAAATACGTCAGCCCCAGCATTTT,17,TRBV28,TRBJ1-5,.,.
CASTQGYYEQYF,TGTGCCAGCACCCAAGGATACTACGAGCAGTACTTC,12,TRBV6-6,TRBJ2-7,.,once
CASSVGNRGEGTEAFF,TGTGCCAGCAGCGTAGGTAATCGGGGGGAAGGCACTGAAGCTTTCTTT,16,TRBV9,TRBJ1-1,.,.
CASSGSGGRNYGYTF,TGTGCCAGCAGCGGCTCGGGGGGACGGAACTATGGCTACACCTTC,15,TRBV9,TRBJ1-2,.,.
CASSLGGSGSNYGYTF,TGTGCCAGCAGCTTGGGGGGATCCGGGTCTAACTATGGCTACACCTTC,16,TRBV5-4,TRBJ1-2,.,once
CASSDTSGRAEQFF,TGCGCCAGCAGTGATACTAGCGGGAGGGCTGAGCAGTTCTTC,14,TRBV10-1,TRBJ2-1,TRBD2,.
CASSTRTEGNTEAFF,TGTGCCAGCAGCACCCGGACAGAGGGGAACACTGAAGCTTTCTTT,15,TRBV14,TRBJ1-1,.,.
CASKGRANTGELFF,TGTGCCAGTAAGGGCAGGGCGAATACCGGGGAGCTGTTTTTT,14,TRBV19,TRBJ2-2,.,.
CATGPYLTGAYGYTF,TGTGCCACCGGACCTTACCTTACAGGGGCTTATGGCTACACCTTC,15,TRBV6-1,TRBJ1-2,TRBD1,.
CASLPWGKGETQYF,TGTGCCAGCCTCCCTTGGGGAAAGGGAGAGACCCAGTACTTC,14,TRBV6-1,TRBJ2-5,.,.
CASSIKVHKAKNIQYF,TGTGCCAGTAGTATTAAGGTACATAAAGCCAAAAACATTCAGTACTTC,16,TRBV19,TRBJ2-4,.,.
CASSSIFGWGTSYGYTF,TGTGCCAGCAGCTCCATCTTTGGCTGGGGGACAAGCTATGGCTACACCTTC,17,TRBV28,TRBJ1-2,.,once
CASSRAPSGNTIYF,TGTGCCAGTAGTCGGGCCCCCTCTGGAAACACCATATATTTT,14,TRBV19,TRBJ1-3,.,.
CASSPRLDQETQYF,TGTGCCAGCAGCCCGCGACTAGACCAAGAGACCCAGTACTTC,14,TRBV9,TRBJ2-5,.,.
CASSLTVAYEQYF,TGTGCCAGCAGCTTAACGGTGGCGTACGAGCAGTACTTC,13,TRBV7-3,TRBJ2-7,.,.
CASSWYPEVEQYF,TGCGCCAGCAGCTGGTACCCTGAGGTCGAGCAGTACTTC,13,TRBV5-1,TRBJ2-7,.,once
CASRRVQNLVETQYF,TGTGCCAGCAGAAGGGTACAGAACTTAGTAGAGACCCAGTACTTC,15,TRBV2,TRBJ2-5,.,.
CASSATGGYTEAFF,TGTGCCAGCAGTGCAACTGGAGGGTATACTGAAGCTTTCTTT,14,TRBV2,TRBJ1-1,.,.
CASSFADRGGNQPQHF,TGTGCCAGTAGTTTCGCCGACAGGGGTGGCAATCAGCCCCAGCATTTT,16,TRBV19,TRBJ1-5,TRBD1,.
CASSLPSTGKYGYTF,TGTGCCAGCTCACTCCCATCGACAGGGAAATATGGCTACACCTTC,15,TRBV18,TRBJ1-2,TRBD1,few
CASSLDQGEQYF,TGCGCCAGCAGCTTGGACCAGGGCGAGCAGTACTTC,12,TRBV5-1,TRBJ2-7,.,.